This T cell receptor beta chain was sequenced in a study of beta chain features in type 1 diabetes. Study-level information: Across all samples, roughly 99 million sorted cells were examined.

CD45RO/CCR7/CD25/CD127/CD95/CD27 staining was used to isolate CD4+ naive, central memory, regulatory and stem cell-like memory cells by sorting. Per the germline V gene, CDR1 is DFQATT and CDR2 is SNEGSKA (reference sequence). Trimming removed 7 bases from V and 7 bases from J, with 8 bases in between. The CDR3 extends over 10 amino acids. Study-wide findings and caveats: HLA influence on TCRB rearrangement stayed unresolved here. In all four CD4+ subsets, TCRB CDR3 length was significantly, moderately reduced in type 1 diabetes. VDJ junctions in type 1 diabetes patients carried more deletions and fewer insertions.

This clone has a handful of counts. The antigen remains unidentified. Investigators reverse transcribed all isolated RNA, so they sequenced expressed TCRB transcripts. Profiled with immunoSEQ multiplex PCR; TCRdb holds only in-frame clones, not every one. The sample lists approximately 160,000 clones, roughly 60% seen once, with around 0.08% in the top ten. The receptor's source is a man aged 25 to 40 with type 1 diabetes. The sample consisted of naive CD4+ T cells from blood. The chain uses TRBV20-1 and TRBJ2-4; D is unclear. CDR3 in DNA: TGCAGTGTCGAGGCCAACATTCAGTACTTC. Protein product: CSVEANIQYF.